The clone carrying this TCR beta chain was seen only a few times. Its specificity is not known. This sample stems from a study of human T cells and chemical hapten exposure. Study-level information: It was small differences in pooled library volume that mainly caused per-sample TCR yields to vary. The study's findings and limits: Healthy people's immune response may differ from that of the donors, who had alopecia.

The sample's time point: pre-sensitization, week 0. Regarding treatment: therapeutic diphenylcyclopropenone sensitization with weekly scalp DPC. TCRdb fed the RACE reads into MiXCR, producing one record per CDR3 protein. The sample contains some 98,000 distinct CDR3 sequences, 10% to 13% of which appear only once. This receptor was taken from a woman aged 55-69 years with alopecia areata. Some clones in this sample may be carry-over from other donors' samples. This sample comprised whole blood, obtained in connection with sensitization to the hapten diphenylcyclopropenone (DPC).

The chain's CDR3 is CASSTLGGSDTQYF. CDR3 nucleotide sequence: TGTGCCAGTAGTACTCTCGGGGGGTCGGATACGCAGTATTTT. The chain employs TRBV19 and TRBJ2-3; 7 bases match TRBD2. V shed 4 bases and J 6 bases; nucleotides not matched to a gene: 7. The CDR3 has 14 residues. Germline CDR1 LNHDA, CDR2 SQIVND (reference sequence).